This T cell receptor beta chain appears in the sequencing data of a study of identical twins. In this sample, this clonotype turned up many times. The antigen is unknown. V lost 7 bases and J lost 0, with 13 bases in between. The germline gives CDR1 MNHEY, CDR2 SVGEGT. The CDR3 length is 14 residues. Overall study findings and caveats: In cord blood, abundant beta clonotypes had fewer insertions; memory showed no trend.

TCRdb analysed the 5' RACE reads with MiXCR anew, one entry per CDR3 protein. The sample shows 200,000 to 300,000 distinct CDR3 sequences, around 6.6% of them seen only once. The same data also contributed to another study, on yellow fever vaccine responses in identical twins.

This receptor was obtained from a woman under 30 in good health. Sequences were obtained from memory (CD45RO+) T cells sorted from blood. The rearrangement joins TRBV6-2 or TRBV6-3 to TRBJ2-7; unclear D gene. The CDR3 nucleotides are TGTGCCAGCAACGCGGAGCCGAGCTCCTACGAGCAGTACTTC. Amino acid sequence: CASNAEPSSYEQYF.